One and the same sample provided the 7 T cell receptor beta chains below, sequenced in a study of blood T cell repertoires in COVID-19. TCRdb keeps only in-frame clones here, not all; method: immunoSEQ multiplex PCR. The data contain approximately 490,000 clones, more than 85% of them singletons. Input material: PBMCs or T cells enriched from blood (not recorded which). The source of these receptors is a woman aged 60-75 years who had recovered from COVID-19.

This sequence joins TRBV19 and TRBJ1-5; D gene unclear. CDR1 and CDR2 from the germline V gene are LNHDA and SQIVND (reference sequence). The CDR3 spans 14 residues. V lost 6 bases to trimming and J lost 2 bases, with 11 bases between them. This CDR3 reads CASRIAGGNQPQHF. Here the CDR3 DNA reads TGTGCCAGTAGGATTGCGGGTGGCAATCAGCCCCAGCATTTT. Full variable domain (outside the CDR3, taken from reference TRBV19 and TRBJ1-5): DGGITQSPKYLFRKEGQNVTLSCEQNLNHDAMYWYRQDPGQGLRLIYYSQIVNDFQKGDIAEGYSVSREKKESFPLTVTSAQKNPTAFYLCASRIAGGNQPQHFGDGTRLSIL.

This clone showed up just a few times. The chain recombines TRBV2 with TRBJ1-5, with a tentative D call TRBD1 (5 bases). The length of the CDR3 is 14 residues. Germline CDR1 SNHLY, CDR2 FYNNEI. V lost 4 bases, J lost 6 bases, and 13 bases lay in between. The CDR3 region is CASSGQLGSQPQHF. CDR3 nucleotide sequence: TGTGCCAGCAGTGGACAGCTCGGTAGTCAGCCCCAGCATTTT.

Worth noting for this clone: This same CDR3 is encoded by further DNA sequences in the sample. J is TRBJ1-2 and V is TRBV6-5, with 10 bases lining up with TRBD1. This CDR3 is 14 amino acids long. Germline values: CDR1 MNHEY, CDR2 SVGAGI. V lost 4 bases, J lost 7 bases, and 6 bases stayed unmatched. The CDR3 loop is CASSLAGTGVGYTF. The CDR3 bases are TGTGCCAGCAGTTTGGCAGGGACAGGGGTTGGCTACACCTTC.

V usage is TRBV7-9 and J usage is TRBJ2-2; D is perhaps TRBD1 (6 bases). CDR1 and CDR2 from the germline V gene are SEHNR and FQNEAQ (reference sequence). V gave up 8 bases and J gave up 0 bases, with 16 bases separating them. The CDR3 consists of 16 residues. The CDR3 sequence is CASLGRDITNTGELFF. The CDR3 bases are TGTGCCAGCTTGGGCAGGGACATTACGAACACCGGGGAGCTGTTTTTT.

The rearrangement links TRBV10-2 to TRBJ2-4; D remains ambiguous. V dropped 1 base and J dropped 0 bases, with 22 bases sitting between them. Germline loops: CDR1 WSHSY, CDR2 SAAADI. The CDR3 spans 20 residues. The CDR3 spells CASSELRLSRPQLAKNIQYF. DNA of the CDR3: TGCGCCAGCAGTGAGTTGCGCTTGTCTCGCCCCCAACTAGCCAAAAACATTCAGTACTTC.

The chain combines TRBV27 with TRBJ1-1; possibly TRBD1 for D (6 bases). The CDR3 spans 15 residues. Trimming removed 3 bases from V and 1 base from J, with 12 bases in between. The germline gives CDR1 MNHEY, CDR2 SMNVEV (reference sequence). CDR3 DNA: TGTGCCAGCAGTTTGGCCGGGACAAAGAACACTGAAGCTTTCTTT. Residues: CASSLAGTKNTEAFF.

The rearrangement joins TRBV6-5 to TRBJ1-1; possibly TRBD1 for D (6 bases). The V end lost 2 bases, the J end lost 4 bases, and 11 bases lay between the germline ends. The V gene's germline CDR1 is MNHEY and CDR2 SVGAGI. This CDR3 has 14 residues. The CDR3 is CASSYAGGATEAFF. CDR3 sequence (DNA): TGTGCCAGCAGTTACGCGGGGGGGGCCACTGAAGCTTTCTTT.